The rows below give T cell receptor beta chains drawn from one sample of a study of blood T cell repertoires in COVID-19. Using immunoSEQ multiplex PCR, the repertoire was profiled, and TCRdb retains in-frame clones only, with some absent. The top ten clones hold roughly an eighth of a sample with some 200,000 clones, more than 75% of them seen once. The source material was peripheral blood. The receptors originated from a woman aged 70-85 years with COVID-19, enrolled during active disease. The CDR3 runs from the conserved cysteine through the conserved F or W. The D gene is left open where the match is weak. Size values are once, few and many counts, or a class for expanded clones, and some rows have none.

V gene	D gene	CDR3 length	J gene	clone size	CDR3 protein	CDR3 DNA
TRBV11-3	.	13	TRBJ1-3	once	CASSLDTGNTIYF	TGTGCCAGCAGCTTAGATACAGGCAACACCATATATTTT
TRBV18	.	14	TRBJ1-1	.	CASSLTGTDTEAFF	TGTGCCAGCTCCCTCACGGGAACGGACACTGAAGCTTTCTTT
TRBV18	TRBD2	17	TRBJ2-3	.	CASSRGSGAGGEDTQYF	TGTGCCAGCTCACGTGGGAGTGGAGCGGGAGGTGAAGATACGCAGTATTTT
TRBV7-2	TRBD1	13	TRBJ1-5	.	CASSPQGDQPQHF	TGTGCCAGCAGCCCGCAGGGGGATCAGCCCCAGCATTTT
TRBV29-1	.	21	TRBJ1-3	once	CSVEIRTRDTTQISSGNTIYF	TGCAGCGTTGAAATTCGCACCCGGGACACAACCCAAATCAGCTCTGGAAACACCATATATTTT
TRBV19	.	13	TRBJ1-2	.	CASSMTPRQGYTF	TGTGCCAGTAGTATGACCCCCAGACAAGGCTACACCTTC
TRBV28	.	11	TRBJ1-5	.	CASSSDQPQHF	TGTGCCAGCAGTTCTGATCAGCCCCAGCATTTT
TRBV5-1	.	15	TRBJ2-3	.	CASSFGQSSTDTQYF	TGCGCCAGCAGCTTTGGCCAATCTAGCACAGATACGCAGTATTTT
TRBV5-1	TRBD1	13	TRBJ2-2	.	CATGTGNTGELFF	TGCGCCACCGGGACAGGGAACACCGGGGAGCTGTTTTTT
TRBV4-3	TRBD2	17	TRBJ2-3	.	CASSQSPGGTNTDTQYF	TGCGCCAGCAGCCAAAGTCCAGGCGGGACTAACACAGATACGCAGTATTTT
TRBV15	TRBD2	16	TRBJ2-7	.	CATSRGSGTGSDEQYF	TGTGCCACCAGCAGAGGTAGCGGGACGGGATCGGACGAGCAGTACTTC
TRBV5-1	.	12	TRBJ2-3	.	CASSSLTDTQYF	TGCGCCAGCAGCTCGCTAACAGATACGCAGTATTTT
TRBV10-3	TRBD1	14	TRBJ1-6	.	CAISRQGENSPLHF	TGTGCCATCAGCAGACAGGGGGAAAATTCACCCCTCCACTTT
TRBV19	TRBD1	15	TRBJ1-4	few	CASRGRGQPNEKLFF	TGTGCCAGTAGAGGAAGGGGGCAGCCTAATGAAAAACTGTTTTTT
TRBV24-1	.	13	TRBJ1-5	.	CATSERVNQPQHF	TGTGCCACCAGTGAACGGGTCAATCAGCCCCAGCATTTT
TRBV6-6	TRBD1	15	TRBJ2-7	.	CASTRDSKITYEQYF	TGTGCCAGCACTAGGGACAGTAAGATTACCTACGAGCAGTACTTC
TRBV28	.	12	TRBJ1-5	once	CASFYSNQPQHF	TGTGCCAGCTTTTATAGCAATCAGCCCCAGCATTTT
TRBV12-3/TRBV12-4	.	12	TRBJ2-5	.	CASSTTRETQYF	TGTGCCAGCAGTACCACACGTGAGACCCAGTACTTC
TRBV5-1	TRBD2	16	TRBJ2-5	once	CASSLVLAGVGETQYF	TGCGCCAGCAGCTTGGTCCTAGCGGGAGTAGGGGAGACCCAGTACTTC
TRBV10-2	TRBD2	17	TRBJ2-1	.	CASREGLAGGGYNEQFF	TGCGCCAGCAGGGAAGGGTTAGCGGGAGGGGGGTACAATGAGCAGTTCTTC
TRBV5-1	.	15	TRBJ1-1	.	CASSLDRTLNTEAFF	TGCGCCAGCAGCTTGGACAGAACTTTAAACACTGAAGCTTTCTTT
TRBV30	.	14	TRBJ1-1	.	CAWSVLGIRAEAFF	TGTGCCTGGAGTGTACTTGGCATACGGGCTGAAGCTTTCTTT
TRBV21-1	.	18	TRBJ2-7	.	CASSKGQREDDGEYEQYF	TGTGCCAGCAGCAAAGGCCAGCGGGAGGACGATGGGGAATACGAGCAGTACTTC
TRBV15	.	14	TRBJ1-1	.	CATSRDRTNTEAFF	TGTGCCACCAGCAGAGACAGAACGAACACTGAAGCTTTCTTT
TRBV6-2/TRBV6-3	TRBD1	13	TRBJ1-2	once	CASSYQGVGGYTF	TGTGCCAGCAGTTATCAGGGGGTTGGTGGCTACACCTTC
TRBV7-9	TRBD1	16	TRBJ1-6	.	CASSPGTDTYNSPLHF	TGTGCCAGCAGCCCTGGGACAGATACATATAATTCACCCCTCCACTTT
TRBV19	.	11	TRBJ2-1	few	CASRTGQEQFF	TGTGCCAGTAGGACAGGACAAGAGCAGTTCTTC
TRBV5-6	.	13	TRBJ2-7	.	CASSSSGPGEQYF	TGTGCCAGCAGCTCCTCAGGGCCCGGCGAGCAGTACTTC